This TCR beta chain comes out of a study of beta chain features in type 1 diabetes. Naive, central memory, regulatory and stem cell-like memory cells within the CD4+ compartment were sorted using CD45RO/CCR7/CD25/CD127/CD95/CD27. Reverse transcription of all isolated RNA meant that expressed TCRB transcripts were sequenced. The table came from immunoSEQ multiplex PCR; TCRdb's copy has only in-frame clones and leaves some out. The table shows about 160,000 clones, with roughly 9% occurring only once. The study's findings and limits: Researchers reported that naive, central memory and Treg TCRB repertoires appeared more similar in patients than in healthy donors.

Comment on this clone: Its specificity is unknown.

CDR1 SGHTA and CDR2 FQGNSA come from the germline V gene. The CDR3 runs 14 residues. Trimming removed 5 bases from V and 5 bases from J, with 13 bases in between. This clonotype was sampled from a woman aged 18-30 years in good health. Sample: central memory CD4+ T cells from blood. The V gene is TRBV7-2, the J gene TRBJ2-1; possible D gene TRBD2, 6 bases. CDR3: CASSDGAGNNEQFF. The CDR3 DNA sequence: TGTGCCAGCAGCGACGGGGCGGGAAACAATGAGCAGTTCTTC.